These 24 T cell receptor beta chains were all obtained from the same sample, sequenced in a study of T cells in Graves' hyperthyroidism and ophthalmopathy (dated by TCRdb to the late 2010s). The library was prepared using multiplex PCR. The sequencer was an Illumina HiSeq 2000. Amplification of TCR beta CDR3 regions was carried out from RNA transcripts. A first-round RT-PCR of the TCR CDR3 used the HTBI primer set with the Qiagen OneStep RT-PCR kit. Using fastp at Q25 and MiXCR, TCRdb reprocessed the public reads and kept productive beta chains. Each entry is one CDR3 protein sequence, shown with its most common DNA and genes. This sample gives some 550,000 distinct CDR3 sequences in total; about a sixth of them show up just once. The top ten constitute under 3.5% of the sample. Sequences were obtained from blood. The receptor source for this set is a woman between 40 and 50 years old with Graves' ophthalmopathy.

This clonotype was counted a few times. The gene calls are TRBV5-1 and TRBJ1-1; possibly TRBD1 for D (6 bases). The germline V gene has CDR1 SGHRS and CDR2 YFSETQ. The V and J ends lost 4 bases and 4 bases respectively, with 17 bases between them. This CDR3 is built from 15 residues. CDR3 DNA sequence: TGCGCCAGCAGCCCCGACGGGGGGCCGGGCACTGAAGCTTTCTTT. Translated, it gives CASSPDGGPGTEAFF. The full variable domain, with the rest looked up from reference TRBV5-1 and TRBJ1-1, is KAGVTQTPRYLIKTRGQQVTLSCSPISGHRSVSWYQQTPGQGLQFLFEYFSETQRNKGNFPGRFSGRQFSNSRSEMNVSTLELGDSALYLCASSPDGGPGTEAFFGQGTRLTVV.

Many counts were recorded for this clonotype. This chain joins TRBV27 and TRBJ2-3, with a weak D call TRBD2 (5 bases). The CDR3 length is 15 residues. V lost 6 bases and J lost 0, with 13 bases in between. In germline, CDR1 is MNHEY, CDR2 SMNVEV (reference sequence). The CDR3 DNA sequence: TGTGCCAGCAGCCGTCAGGACTTTAGCACAGATACGCAGTATTTT. Translated, it gives CASSRQDFSTDTQYF.

At least ten counts were recorded for this clonotype. This rearrangement joins TRBV12-3 or TRBV12-4 to TRBJ1-2, with D possibly TRBD1 on 5 matching bases. This CDR3 contains 13 residues. V lost 3 bases and J lost 8, with 13 bases in between. CDR3 sequence: CASSFQGAGGYTF. The CDR3 region has the DNA TGTGCCAGCAGTTTTCAGGGCGCGGGAGGCTACACCTTC.

This clonotype was found many times. The V and J genes are TRBV28 and TRBJ2-1, with 8 nucleotides matching TRBD1. Unmatched junction bases numbered 9, after V lost 0 bases and J lost 8 bases. Germline-derived CDR1 and CDR2 are MDHEN and SYDVKM. The CDR3 length is 16 residues. The CDR3 nucleotides are TGTGCCAGCAGTTTATGGAGGACAGGGAAAGAAGATGAGCAGTTCTTC. Encoded protein: CASSLWRTGKEDEQFF.

On this clonotype itself: A read error may produce the germline difference seen at one junction end. The rearrangement joins TRBV12-3 or TRBV12-4 to TRBJ1-3; a weak D match, TRBD1 (5 bases). The CDR3 extends over 15 amino acids. The CDR3 loop is CASSFYQGTGSTIYF. CDR3 nucleotides: TGTGCCAGCAGTTTCTACCAGGGAACCGGAAGCACCATATATTTT.

This clonotype has a count of ten or more. The chain links TRBV12-3 or TRBV12-4 to TRBJ2-7; D unclear. The CDR3 covers 15 residues. With 2 bases removed from V and 2 bases from J, the gap between germline ends came to 13 bases. The DNA of the CDR3 is TGTGCCAGCAGTTTATTTTATCCAGGCCCCTACGAGCAGTACTTC. Translation gives CASSLFYPGPYEQYF.

Worth noting for this clonotype: A read error may produce the germline difference seen at one junction end. The J gene is TRBJ2-5, the V gene TRBV20-1; 8 bases are shared with TRBD2. CDR3 length: 15 amino acids. The V gene's germline CDR1 is DFQATT and CDR2 SNEGSKA (reference sequence). The CDR3 reads CSARTPGGPQEIQYF. The CDR3 region has the DNA TGCAGTGCTAGGACCCCGGGAGGGCCCCAAGAGATCCAGTACTTC.

V gene TRBV7-2 combines with J gene TRBJ2-5; TRBD2 is a possible D gene (6 bases). Trimming removed 4 bases from V and 5 bases from J, with 14 bases in between. Germline V gives CDR1 SGHTA, CDR2 FQGNSA. This CDR3 has 14 residues. For the CDR3, the DNA is TGTGCCAGCAGCTCCCCCCGGGGGATCGAGACCCAGTACTTC. Translating it yields CASSSPRGIETQYF.

The CDR3 here is CASSFGGLRETQYF. The CDR3 DNA sequence: TGTGCCAGCAGTTTTGGAGGGCTCCGAGAGACCCAGTACTTC. This sequence joins TRBV12-3 or TRBV12-4 and TRBJ2-5; a possible D gene is TRBD2 (6 bases). The CDR3 is made up of 14 amino acids. The ends were cut back, 3 bases at V and 4 bases at J, with 12 bases in the middle.

The chain joins TRBV6-1 to TRBJ2-5; D remains unclear. Trimming removed 1 base at V and 7 bases at J, with 13 bases between. Germline CDR1 reads MNHNS; CDR2 reads SASEGT. The CDR3 has 14 amino acids. In nucleotides, the CDR3 is TGTGCCAGCAGTGAAGACCCCCTGCTGGGGACCCAGTACTTC. Translated, it gives CASSEDPLLGTQYF.

This clonotype was detected ten times or more. V is TRBV2 and J is TRBJ2-2, with 12 bases lining up with TRBD2. The CDR3 has 16 residues. Germline-derived CDR1 and CDR2 are SNHLY and FYNNEI. Unmatched junction bases numbered 8, after V lost 6 bases and J lost 6 bases. The CDR3 here is CASRSMTSGRSGELFF. Here the CDR3 DNA reads TGTGCCAGCAGATCGATGACTAGCGGGAGATCCGGGGAGCTGTTTTTT.

Ten or more counts support this clonotype. This sequence joins TRBV7-8 and TRBJ2-7; 8 bases map to TRBD1. Germline V lookup: CDR1 SGHVS, CDR2 FQNEAQ. The CDR3 has 14 amino acids. The V and J ends lost 4 bases and 1 base, in that order; junction bases with no gene match: 3. Here the CDR3 DNA reads TGTGCCAGCAGCTCAGACAGGGGTTCCTACGAGCAGTACTTC. Translated, it gives CASSSDRGSYEQYF.

There are many counts of this clonotype. This rearrangement joins TRBV5-1 to TRBJ2-1; D is perhaps TRBD1 or TRBD2 (6 bases each). The CDR3 has 14 amino acids. CDR1 and CDR2 from the germline V gene are SGHRS and YFSETQ. The germline V and J ends were trimmed by 4 bases and 2 bases, with 10 bases remaining between them. CDR3 sequence (DNA): TGCGCCAGCAGCCCGGGGGCGACCTACAATGAGCAGTTCTTC. It yields the protein CASSPGATYNEQFF.

The sample holds many counts of this clonotype. J is TRBJ2-1 and V is TRBV11-1; 8 bases line up with TRBD2. This CDR3 region has 17 residues. Germline-derived CDR1 and CDR2 are SGHAT and FQDESV (reference sequence). Losses at the gene ends were 1 base for V and 9 bases for J; bases not matched to a gene: 14. In DNA, the CDR3 is TGTGCCAGCAGCTTAGGGAGTTCACTAGCGGAACACAGTGAGCAGTTCTTC. As protein: CASSLGSSLAEHSEQFF.

The chain is built from TRBV19 and TRBJ1-1, with 11 bases that match TRBD1. The CDR3 consists of 16 residues. V was pared by 6 bases and J by 6 bases, with 12 bases of the junction left unmatched. Germline assignment: CDR1 LNHDA and CDR2 SQIVND (reference sequence). CDR3 protein: CASSDRTGGDGSEAFF. CDR3 nucleotides: TGTGCCAGTAGCGACCGGACAGGGGGCGATGGATCTGAAGCTTTCTTT.

This clonotype has a handful of counts. The chain has TRBV5-1 and TRBJ2-5; 8 nucleotides match TRBD2. This CDR3 contains 17 residues. V gave up 0 bases and J gave up 2 bases; unmatched junction bases: 9. Per the germline V gene, CDR1 is SGHRS and CDR2 is YFSETQ. The CDR3 DNA follows: TGCGCCAGCAGCTTGGGTTCGGGCCTAGCGGGTCAAGAGACCCAGTACTTC. This codes for CASSLGSGLAGQETQYF.

At least ten counts were recorded for this clonotype. The genes are TRBV20-1 and TRBJ2-1, with no clear D. CDR1 is DFQATT and CDR2 is SNEGSKA in the germline V gene (reference sequence). The CDR3 spans 16 residues. V was pared by 0 bases and J by 4 bases, with 16 bases between. CDR3 sequence: CSARDPVLRQYNEQFF. The CDR3 bases are TGCAGTGCTAGAGATCCAGTTCTCCGACAATACAATGAGCAGTTCTTC.

This clonotype was seen repeatedly, ten times or more. The J gene is TRBJ2-5, the V gene TRBV6-6; TRBD1 matches 9 bases. CDR1 and CDR2 (germline): MNHNY, SVGAGI (reference sequence). Unmatched junction bases numbered 7, after V lost 2 bases and J lost 3 bases. The CDR3 is 16 residues long. CDR3 amino acids: CASSYASGTGKETQYF. As DNA, the CDR3 is TGTGCCAGCAGTTACGCCTCCGGGACAGGGAAAGAGACCCAGTACTTC.

At least ten counts were recorded for this clonotype. The V and J genes are TRBV5-1 and TRBJ1-2, with TRBD1 as a possible D gene (5 bases). V was shortened by 1 base and J by 5 bases, with 9 bases between the two germline ends. This CDR3 comprises 13 residues. The germline V gene has CDR1 SGHRS and CDR2 YFSETQ. The CDR3 sequence: CASSLSQEYGYTF. The CDR3 region has the DNA TGCGCCAGCAGCTTGTCACAGGAATATGGCTACACCTTC.

This rearrangement joins TRBV3-1 to TRBJ2-7; 10 bases line up with TRBD2. The CDR3 length is 15 residues. Germline CDR1 reads LGHDT; CDR2 reads YNNKEL (reference sequence). The trim removed 3 bases at V and 2 bases at J, leaving 4 bases unmatched. The CDR3 region is CASSQWTSGTYEQYF. CDR3 in DNA: TGTGCCAGCAGCCAGTGGACTAGCGGAACCTACGAGCAGTACTTC.

This clonotype was detected a few times. The J gene is TRBJ1-5, the V gene TRBV9, with TRBD1 as a possible D gene (6 bases). Germline CDR1 and CDR2: SGDLS and YYNGEE. V was shortened by 2 bases and J by 5 bases, with 14 bases between the two germline ends. CDR3 size: 15 residues. In nucleotides, the CDR3 is TGTGCCAGCAGCGTGGACAGTAGGGCCGATCAGCCCCAGCATTTT. Its protein is CASSVDSRADQPQHF.

V gene TRBV5-1 combines with J gene TRBJ2-2; the D gene is possibly TRBD1 (5 bases). Germline CDR1 SGHRS, CDR2 YFSETQ. The V end was cut by 7 bases, the J end by 0 bases, with 19 bases between. The CDR3 has 17 residues. The CDR3 nucleotides are TGCGCCAGCGCCCGGCCCTCCGACAGTTCGAACACCGGGGAGCTGTTTTTT. Translation: CASARPSDSSNTGELFF.

This clonotype was recorded at least ten times. The rearrangement joins TRBV5-1 to TRBJ2-1; 7 positions agree with TRBD2. From germline, CDR1 is SGHRS and CDR2 YFSETQ. Trimming at V came to 1 base and at J to 0 bases, leaving 7 bases not matched to a gene. This CDR3 contains 17 residues. CDR3 sequence: CASSLLIGTTSYNEQFF. CDR3 DNA sequence: TGCGCCAGCAGCTTGTTAATCGGGACTACCTCCTACAATGAGCAGTTCTTC.

The chain couples TRBV7-2 to TRBJ2-1; D is unresolved. Germline CDR1 and CDR2: SGHTA and FQGNSA. V dropped 6 bases and J dropped 0 bases, with 12 bases sitting between them. The CDR3 runs to 15 residues. CDR3 region: CASSDLDPSYNEQFF. The CDR3 DNA reads as TGTGCCAGCAGTGACCTGGACCCCTCCTACAATGAGCAGTTCTTC.